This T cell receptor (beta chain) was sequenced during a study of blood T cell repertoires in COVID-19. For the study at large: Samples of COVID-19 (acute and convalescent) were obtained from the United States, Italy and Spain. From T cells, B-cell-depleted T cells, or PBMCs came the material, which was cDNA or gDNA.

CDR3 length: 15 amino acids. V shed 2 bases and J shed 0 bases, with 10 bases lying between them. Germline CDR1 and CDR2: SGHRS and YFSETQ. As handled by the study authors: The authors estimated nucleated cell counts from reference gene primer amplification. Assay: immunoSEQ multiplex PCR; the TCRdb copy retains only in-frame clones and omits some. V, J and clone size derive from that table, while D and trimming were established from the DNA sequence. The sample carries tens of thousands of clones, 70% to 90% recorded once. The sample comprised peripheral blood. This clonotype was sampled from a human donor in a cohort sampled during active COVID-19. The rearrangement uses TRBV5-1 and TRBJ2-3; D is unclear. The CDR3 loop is CASSFLGLSTDTQYF. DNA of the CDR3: TGCGCCAGCAGCTTCCTGGGCCTGAGCACAGATACGCAGTATTTT.